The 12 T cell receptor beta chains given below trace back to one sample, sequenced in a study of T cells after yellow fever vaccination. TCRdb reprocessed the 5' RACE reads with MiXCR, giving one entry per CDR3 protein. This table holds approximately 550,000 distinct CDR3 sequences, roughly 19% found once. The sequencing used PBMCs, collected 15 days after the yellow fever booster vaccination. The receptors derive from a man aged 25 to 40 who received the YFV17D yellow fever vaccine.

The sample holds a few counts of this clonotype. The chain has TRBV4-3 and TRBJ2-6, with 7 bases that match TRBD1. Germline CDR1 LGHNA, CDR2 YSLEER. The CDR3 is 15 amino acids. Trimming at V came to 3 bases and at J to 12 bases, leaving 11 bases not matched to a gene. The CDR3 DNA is TGCGCCAGCAGCCACACGTACGACAGGGTGAGCGTCCTGACTTTC. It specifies CASSHTYDRVSVLTF.

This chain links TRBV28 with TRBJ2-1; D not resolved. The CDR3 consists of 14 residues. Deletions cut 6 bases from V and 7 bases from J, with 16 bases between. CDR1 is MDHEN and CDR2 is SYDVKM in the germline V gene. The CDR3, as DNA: TGTGCCAGCAGGGTTTGGGGTGAGTTAAATGAGCAGTTCTTC. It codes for CASRVWGELNEQFF.

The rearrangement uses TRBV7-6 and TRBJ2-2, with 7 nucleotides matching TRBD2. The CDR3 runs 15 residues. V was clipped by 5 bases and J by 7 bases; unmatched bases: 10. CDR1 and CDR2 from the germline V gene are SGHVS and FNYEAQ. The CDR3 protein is CASSPPARGVGELFF. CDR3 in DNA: TGTGCCAGCAGCCCGCCCGCCCGGGGGGTCGGGGAGCTGTTTTTT.

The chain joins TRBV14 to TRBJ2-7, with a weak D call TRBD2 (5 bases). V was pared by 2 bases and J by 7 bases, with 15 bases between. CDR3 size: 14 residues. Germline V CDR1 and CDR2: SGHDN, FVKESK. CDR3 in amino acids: CASSQIDGLWEQYF. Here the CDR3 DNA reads TGTGCCAGCAGCCAAATTGACGGACTCTGGGAGCAGTACTTC.

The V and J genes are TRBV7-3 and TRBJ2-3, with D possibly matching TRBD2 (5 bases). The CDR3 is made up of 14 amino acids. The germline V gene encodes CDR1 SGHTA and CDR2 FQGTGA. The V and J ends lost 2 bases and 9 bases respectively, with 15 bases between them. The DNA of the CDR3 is TGTGCCAGCAGCTTAGAGGACTCTACTGGGACGCAGTATTTT. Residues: CASSLEDSTGTQYF.

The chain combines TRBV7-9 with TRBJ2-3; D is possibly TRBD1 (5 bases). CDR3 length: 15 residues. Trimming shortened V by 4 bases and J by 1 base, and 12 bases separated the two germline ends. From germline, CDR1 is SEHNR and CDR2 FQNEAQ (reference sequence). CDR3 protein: CASSSGSQRTDTQYF. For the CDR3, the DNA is TGTGCCAGCAGCTCAGGGTCCCAACGCACAGATACGCAGTATTTT. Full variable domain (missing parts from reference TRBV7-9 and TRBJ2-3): DTGVSQNPRHKITKRGQNVTFRCDPISEHNRLYWYRQTLGQGPEFLTYFQNEAQLEKSRLLSDRFSAERPKGSFSTLEIQRTEQGDSAMYLCASSSGSQRTDTQYFGPGTRLTVL.

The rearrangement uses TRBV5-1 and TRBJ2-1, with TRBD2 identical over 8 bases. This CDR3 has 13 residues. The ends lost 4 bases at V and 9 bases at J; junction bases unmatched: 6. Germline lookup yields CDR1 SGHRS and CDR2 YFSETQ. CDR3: CASSPQAGAEQFF. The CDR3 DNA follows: TGCGCCAGCAGCCCGCAAGCGGGAGCTGAGCAGTTCTTC. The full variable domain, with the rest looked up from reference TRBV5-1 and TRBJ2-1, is KAGVTQTPRYLIKTRGQQVTLSCSPISGHRSVSWYQQTPGQGLQFLFEYFSETQRNKGNFPGRFSGRQFSNSRSEMNVSTLELGDSALYLCASSPQAGAEQFFGPGTRLTVL.

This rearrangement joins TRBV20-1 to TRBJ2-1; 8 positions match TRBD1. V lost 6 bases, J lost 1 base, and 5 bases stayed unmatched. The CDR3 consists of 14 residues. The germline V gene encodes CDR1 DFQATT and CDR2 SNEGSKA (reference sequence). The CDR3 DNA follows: TGCAGTGCGTCCGGGACAGGTTCCTACAATGAGCAGTTCTTC. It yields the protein CSASGTGSYNEQFF.

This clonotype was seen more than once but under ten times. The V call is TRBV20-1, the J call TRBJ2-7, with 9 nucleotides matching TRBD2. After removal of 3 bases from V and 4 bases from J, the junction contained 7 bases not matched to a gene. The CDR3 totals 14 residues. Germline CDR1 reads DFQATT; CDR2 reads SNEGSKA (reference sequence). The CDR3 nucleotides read TGCAGTGCTAGGCCGGGCGGGAGGGATTACGAGCAGTACTTC. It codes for CSARPGGRDYEQYF.

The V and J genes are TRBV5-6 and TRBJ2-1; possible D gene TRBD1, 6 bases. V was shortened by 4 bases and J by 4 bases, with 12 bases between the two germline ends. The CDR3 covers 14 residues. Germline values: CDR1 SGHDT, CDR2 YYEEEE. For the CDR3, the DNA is TGTGCCAGCAGCGTGACAGGTGGATACAATGAGCAGTTCTTC. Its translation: CASSVTGGYNEQFF.

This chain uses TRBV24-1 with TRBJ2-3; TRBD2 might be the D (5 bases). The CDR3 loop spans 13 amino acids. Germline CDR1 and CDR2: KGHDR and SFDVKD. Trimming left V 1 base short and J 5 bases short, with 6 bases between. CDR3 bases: TGTGCCACCAGTGATTTACGGGGAGATACGCAGTATTTT. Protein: CATSDLRGDTQYF.

The CDR3 here is CASSLEPGGLGEQYF. CDR3 sequence (DNA): TGCGCCAGCAGCTTGGAACCAGGGGGGTTAGGCGAGCAGTACTTC. This chain links TRBV5-1 with TRBJ2-7, with D possibly TRBD1 on 7 matching bases. The CDR3 consists of 15 residues. Trimming left V 0 bases short and J 6 bases short, with 16 bases between. Germline CDR1 reads SGHRS; CDR2 reads YFSETQ.